The rows below give T cell receptor beta chains drawn from one sample of a study of regulatory T cells in long-lasting Graves disease. MiXCR, run by TCRdb on the multiplex PCR reads, gives a single entry per CDR3 protein. The table records about 310,000 distinct CDR3 sequences, 20% to 25% of them present only once. Here the sequenced sample was peripheral blood mononuclear cells (PBMCs), taken when the disease was refractory, from a patient treated with antithyroid drugs. The receptors derive from a female donor with Graves disease. Each CDR3 is given with its conserved first and last residue. The D gene is left open where the match is weak. Some rows have no size entry. The others give once, few or many, or a class for an expanded clone.

abundance,d_gene,v_gene,j_gene,CDR3nt,CDR3aa
few,-,TRBV20-1,TRBJ1-2,TGCAGTGCTATGCCCCGGGGGCGAGGTGGCTACACCTTC,CSAMPRGRGGYTF
many,TRBD2,TRBV12-3/TRBV12-4,TRBJ2-7,TGTGCCAGCAGTCCCCTGGTAGTAGCGGGAGGCTACGAGCAGTACTTC,CASSPLVVAGGYEQYF
many,TRBD2,TRBV7-2,TRBJ2-7,TGTGCCAGCAGCTTGGGAGCGGGAGGTCTAGAGCAGTACTTC,CASSLGAGGLEQYF
-,TRBD1,TRBV7-2,TRBJ2-5,TGTGCCAGCAGCTTAGCGCTACCAGGGGGCGGCGAGACCCAGTACTTC,CASSLALPGGGETQYF
many,-,TRBV7-2,TRBJ2-5,TGTGCCAGCAGCTTAGATGGGGGAGAGGTTGAGACCCAGTACTTC,CASSLDGGEVETQYF
-,TRBD2,TRBV9,TRBJ2-3,TGTGCCAGCAAGGGCGGGGGGGCTACTAGCACAGATACGCAGTATTTT,CASKGGGATSTDTQYF
-,-,TRBV4-1,TRBJ1-5,TGCGCCAGCAGCCAAGTAGGGGATCAGCCCCAGCATTTT,CASSQVGDQPQHF
many,TRBD1,TRBV2,TRBJ2-7,TGTGCCAGCAGACAGGGGTACGAGCAGTACTTC,CASRQGYEQYF
many,TRBD1,TRBV3-1,TRBJ2-4,TGTGCCAGCAGCCAAGTTACCGGGACAGGAGATTTTTCAAACATTCAGTACTTC,CASSQVTGTGDFSNIQYF
many,-,TRBV28,TRBJ1-6,TGTGCCAGCATCCGGGACGGGGATTCACCCCTCCACTTT,CASIRDGDSPLHF
few,-,TRBV28,TRBJ1-2,TGTGCCAGCAGTTTTAGCTTATCCTATGGCTACACCTTC,CASSFSLSYGYTF
few,-,TRBV7-9,TRBJ1-1,TGTGCCAGCAGCTTAGCGTTCGCTGAAGCTTTCTTT,CASSLAFAEAFF
-,-,TRBV18,TRBJ2-7,TGTGCCAGCTCACCCCAGGACCCACAGGGATTCATCTACGAGCAGTACTTC,CASSPQDPQGFIYEQYF
few,-,TRBV6-1,TRBJ1-5,TGTGCCAGCAGATCCTACGAAGGGTGGCAGCCCCAGCATTTT,CASRSYEGWQPQHF
few,-,TRBV19,TRBJ2-5,TGTGCCAGTAGTACCGGGAGTTTAACCAAGGAGACCCAGTACTTC,CASSTGSLTKETQYF
-,-,TRBV5-1,TRBJ2-5,TGCGCCAGCAGCTTGACCCCCAACGTGGGGGAGACCCAGTACTTC,CASSLTPNVGETQYF
once,-,TRBV30,TRBJ1-2,TGTGCCTGGACAGGGTCTGTCGGGAGCTACACCTTC,CAWTGSVGSYTF
-,TRBD1,TRBV18,TRBJ2-3,TGTGCCAGCAGTTACGGGGACAGTACGCAGTATTTT,CASSYGDSTQYF
-,-,TRBV11-2,TRBJ2-2,TGTGCCAGCAGCTTAGGAGGGAGTCGGACCGGGGAGCTGTTTTTT,CASSLGGSRTGELFF
-,-,TRBV10-3,TRBJ2-5,TGTGCCATCAGGAGGGGAGAAGGGGCGGAGACCCAGTACTTC,CAIRRGEGAETQYF
-,-,TRBV4-3,TRBJ1-2,TGCGCCAGCAGCCAAGACGGGGGCGGAAACTATGGCTACACCTTC,CASSQDGGGNYGYTF
few,-,TRBV20-1,TRBJ1-1,TGCAGTGCCGTCGGGGGAACGAACACTGAAGCTTTCTTT,CSAVGGTNTEAFF
-,-,TRBV10-3,TRBJ1-1,TGTGCCATCAGTGAGAAGGGGGGATTGAACACTGAAGCTTTCTTT,CAISEKGGLNTEAFF
many,-,TRBV6-1,TRBJ2-5,TGTGCCAGCAGTGAACAGGGATTGATGAAGACCCAGTACTTC,CASSEQGLMKTQYF
few,-,TRBV18,TRBJ2-5,TGTGCCAGCTCACCATCGGTCGAAGGGACCCAGTACTTC,CASSPSVEGTQYF
-,-,TRBV19,TRBJ2-3,TGTGCCAGTAGTATAGATCTATCGGGAAGCGGAGATACGCAGTATTTT,CASSIDLSGSGDTQYF
few,TRBD1,TRBV5-1,TRBJ1-1,TGCGCCAGCTCTGGGACAGGGGGTAGGACTGAAGCTTTCTTT,CASSGTGGRTEAFF
-,TRBD1,TRBV20-1,TRBJ1-1,TGCAGTGCTGGATGGACAGGCCCTGAAGCTTTCTTT,CSAGWTGPEAFF
many,-,TRBV6-1,TRBJ1-5,TGTGCCAGCGGTAGGGCTAGGGGGAATAGCAATCAGCCCCAGCATTTT,CASGRARGNSNQPQHF
few,-,TRBV7-2,TRBJ1-2,TGTGCCAGCAGCTTAGATTTCGCTGCGGGAGGCTACACCTTC,CASSLDFAAGGYTF
few,-,TRBV7-2,TRBJ2-7,TGTGCCAGCAGCTCCGACTGGAATTTAGTGGAGCAGTACTTC,CASSSDWNLVEQYF
few,TRBD2,TRBV29-1,TRBJ2-5,TGCAGCGTTCATCCTTATCTAGCGGGAGAGGAAGAGACCCAGTACTTC,CSVHPYLAGEEETQYF
few,-,TRBV29-1,TRBJ2-7,TGCAGCGTTGGGAATAGACGCTCCTACGAGCAGTACTTC,CSVGNRRSYEQYF
many,-,TRBV11-2,TRBJ1-1,TGTGCCAGCAGCCCATCGTTCGAGGAGGGGAACACTGAAGCTTTCTTT,CASSPSFEEGNTEAFF
few,-,TRBV29-1,TRBJ2-5,TGCAGCGTTGAAGTAGGGGTCCAAGAGACCCAGTACTTC,CSVEVGVQETQYF
many,-,TRBV10-1,TRBJ2-5,TGCGCCAGCAGCTTGGACAGTCCCGAGGGTGAGACCCAGTACTTC,CASSLDSPEGETQYF
once,TRBD2,TRBV6-1,TRBJ2-2,TGTGCCAGCAGTCCTAGCATAGCGGGAGCTAACACCGGGGAGCTGTTTTTT,CASSPSIAGANTGELFF
many,TRBD2,TRBV28,TRBJ2-5,TGTGCCAGCAGTAAACCCCAGGGAGGGGAGACCCAGTACTTC,CASSKPQGGETQYF
-,TRBD2,TRBV27,TRBJ2-5,TGTGCCAGCAGTGATGGACTAGCGGGAGGGGAAGAGCAGTACTTC,CASSDGLAGGEEQYF
few,-,TRBV6-2/TRBV6-3,TRBJ2-2,TGTGCCAGCAGTTACTTTAACACCGGGGAGCTGTTTTTT,CASSYFNTGELFF
-,-,TRBV7-9,TRBJ2-7,TGTGCCAGCAGCACCACAGGGCTTTGGTACGAGCAGTACTTC,CASSTTGLWYEQYF
-,-,TRBV6-2/TRBV6-3,TRBJ2-7,TGTGCCAGCAGTTACGTAGGACAGATCTCCTACGAGCAGTACTTC,CASSYVGQISYEQYF
many,-,TRBV28,TRBJ1-5,TGTGCCAGCATGACAGACTACAATCAGCCCCAGCATTTT,CASMTDYNQPQHF
many,TRBD1,TRBV6-5,TRBJ1-4,TGTGCCAGCAGTTACTTGACAGGGGAGGAAGAAAAACTGTTTTTT,CASSYLTGEEEKLFF
-,TRBD2,TRBV12-3/TRBV12-4,TRBJ2-1,TGTGCCAGCAGTTTTTCCGGGACTAGCGATGAGCAGTTCTTC,CASSFSGTSDEQFF
many,TRBD1,TRBV20-1,TRBJ1-1,TGCAGTGCTAGAGGGGACAGGGGGATATCTGAAGCTTTCTTT,CSARGDRGISEAFF
few,TRBD1,TRBV29-1,TRBJ1-2,TGCAGCACCGGCACAGGGGGCCACGGCTACACCTTC,CSTGTGGHGYTF
-,-,TRBV28,TRBJ2-5,TGTGCCAGCAGTTTCGATTCACCAATACACCAGGCCCTGAGGGTAGAGACCCAGTACTTC,CASSFDSPIHQALRVETQYF
few,-,TRBV9,TRBJ1-1,TGTGCCAGCAGCACCAGAGTGGAGGGTCAGACTGAAGCTTTCTTT,CASSTRVEGQTEAFF
many,TRBD1,TRBV7-2,TRBJ1-1,TGTGCCAGCAGCTCCATGGGGGGACAGTCGAACACTGAAGCTTTCTTT,CASSSMGGQSNTEAFF
few,TRBD1,TRBV19,TRBJ1-2,TGTGCCAGTAGTAACCTTGACAGGGCAAGTTACAATGGCTACACCTTC,CASSNLDRASYNGYTF
-,-,TRBV9,TRBJ1-2,TGTGCCAGCAGCCTCTCCGGGACAACCACTAACTATGGCTACACCTTC,CASSLSGTTTNYGYTF